This T cell receptor beta chain derives from a study of vaccination and CD4 T cells after COVID-19. As to treatment: roughly 10-day PBMC culture with coronavirus spike peptide pools or control peptides (ViraFEST assay). The count of this clonotype is one. Antigen unknown. A junction end diverges from the germline sequence, so it may reflect a read error. Germline CDR1 reads MNHEY; CDR2 reads SVGAGI. The CDR3 has 16 residues. The Oncomine TCR Beta short-read assay sequenced DNA from cultured CD4+ T cells. In TCRdb, the PCR reads were re-called with MiXCR into one record per CDR3 protein. Here the sample spans approximately 12,000 distinct CDR3 sequences, roughly 31% being singletons.

The TCR sequence derives from a human donor who received a COVID-19 vaccine. Sample: CD4+ T cells from blood, cultured in vitro, taken before SARS-CoV-2 vaccination. The chain has TRBV6-5 and TRBJ1-2, with D possibly TRBD1 on 5 matching bases. CDR3 sequence (DNA): TGTGCCAGCAGTCACTCGGGGCAGGACGCGTCTCCGGGCTACACCTTC. Translating it yields CASSHSGQDASPGYTF.